The 9 T cell receptor beta chains below all came from one sample that was sequenced in a study of OX40 agonist ivuxolimab in advanced cancers. The assay was immunoSEQ multiplex PCR, and TCRdb's table has in-frame clones only and misses some. The repertoire consists of 20,000 to 25,000 clones, with 84% occurring once and the leading ten covering 26%. Sequencing used CD4+ or CD8+ T cells sorted from blood, obtained in a trial of the OX40 agonist ivuxolimab. These receptors originate from an adult with an advanced solid tumor such as melanoma, head and neck, liver or kidney cancer.

This clone was recorded once. This sequence joins TRBV7-9 and TRBJ2-7; no clear D gene. The length of the CDR3 is 14 residues. Germline loops: CDR1 SEHNR, CDR2 FQNEAQ (reference sequence). V was pared by 4 bases and J by 4 bases, with 14 bases between. The CDR3 region has the DNA TGTGCCAGCAGCTCGGGTCGGGCCGGGTACGAGCAGTACTTC. This codes for CASSSGRAGYEQYF.

The V call is TRBV7-9, the J call TRBJ1-1; D is possibly TRBD1 (5 bases). Trimming removed 10 bases at V and 4 bases at J, with 13 bases between. The length of the CDR3 is 12 residues. Germline loops: CDR1 SEHNR, CDR2 FQNEAQ (reference sequence). CDR3 loop: CATAVGGTEAFF. CDR3 nucleotides: TGTGCCACAGCGGTGGGGGGCACTGAAGCTTTCTTT.

This clone was seen only a few times. The chain has TRBV9 and TRBJ1-1; unclear D gene. CDR1 SGDLS and CDR2 YYNGEE come from the germline V gene. The V gene lost 0 bases and the J gene lost 1 base, with 10 bases spanning the gap. This CDR3 has 15 residues. The CDR3 DNA is TGTGCCAGCAGCGTAGGATTGGATTCGAACACTGAAGCTTTCTTT. Residues: CASSVGLDSNTEAFF.

The rearrangement links TRBV7-9 to TRBJ2-7, with 8 bases aligning to TRBD2. Per germline, CDR1 SEHNR and CDR2 FQNEAQ (reference sequence). V lost 4 bases, J lost 3 bases, and 11 bases stayed unmatched. The CDR3 covers 16 residues. The CDR3 nucleotides are TGTGCCAGCAGCTCCCGACTTGTAGCGGGGCACTACGAGCAGTACTTC. As protein: CASSSRLVAGHYEQYF.

The chain employs TRBV10-3 and TRBJ2-1; D uncertain. V shed 0 bases and J shed 5 bases, with 8 bases lying between them. Germline assignment: CDR1 ENHRY and CDR2 SYGVKD. The CDR3 contains 14 residues. In nucleotides, the CDR3 is TGTGCCATCAGTGAGTCTAGCATAAACAATGAGCAGTTCTTC. This codes for CAISESSINNEQFF.

The chain couples TRBV21-1 to TRBJ2-7; the D call of TRBD2 is as the table states it, not checked on the DNA. TRBV21-1 is assigned pseudogene status. CDR3 size: 18 residues. The CDR3 loop reads CASSNRGGTSGRADEQYF. The CDR3 coding sequence is TGTGCCAGCAGCAACCGGGGAGGGACTAGCGGGAGGGCCGACGAGCAGTACTTC.

The chain is built from TRBV27 and TRBJ2-5; D not resolved. The CDR3 runs to 16 residues. Trimming removed 4 bases from V and 5 bases from J, with 20 bases in between. Per germline, CDR1 MNHEY and CDR2 SMNVEV (reference sequence). As DNA, the CDR3 is TGTGCCAGCAGTTCCCGCCTTTGGGGTTCCCCCGAGACCCAGTACTTC. Amino acids: CASSSRLWGSPETQYF.

The table lists this clone with a few counts. This chain links TRBV7-2 with TRBJ2-7, with D perhaps being TRBD1 or TRBD2 (5 bases each). The germline gives CDR1 SGHTA, CDR2 FQGNSA. The CDR3 loop spans 15 amino acids. The ends were cut back, 5 bases at V and 2 bases at J, with 16 bases in the middle. DNA for the CDR3: TGTGCCAGCAGCCCCTCGGGACCCGTCCCCTACGAGCAGTACTTC. Translating gives CASSPSGPVPYEQYF.

CDR3 region: CASGLPPLAGDNEQFF. The CDR3 coding sequence is TGTGCTAGTGGTTTACCCCCTCTAGCGGGAGACAATGAGCAGTTCTTC. The chain uses TRBV12-5 and TRBJ2-1, with 10 positions matching TRBD2. Per the germline V gene, CDR1 is LGHNT and CDR2 is FRNRAP. The CDR3 runs to 16 residues. Unmatched junction bases numbered 7, after V lost 3 bases and J lost 5 bases.